A selection of T cell receptor beta chains follows, all from one sample in a study of T cell repertoires in cytomegalovirus infection. For these receptors, no antigen is known. TCRdb called the reads again in MiXCR, with one record for every CDR3 protein. The data contain 700,000 to 850,000 distinct CDR3 sequences, around a third of them singletons. The starting material was cultured CD8+ T cells from PBMCs, obtained from culture after CMV antigen stimulation. These receptors originate from a human donor in good health (CMV status not recorded). Some clones in this sample may be carry-over from other donors' samples. Each CDR3 is given with its conserved first and last residue. The order of the fields is J gene, V gene, CDR3 protein.

TRBJ2-3 | TRBV12-3/TRBV12-4 | CASSSATGGRRNTQYF
TRBJ1-1 | TRBV4-1 | CASSQIPDTEAFF
TRBJ2-5 | TRBV7-2 | CASSDVFGTSGGARETQYF
TRBJ2-1 | TRBV27 | CASRPPTSYNEQFF
TRBJ2-1 | TRBV4-1 | CASSHSQGRSADEQFF
TRBJ2-7 | TRBV2 | CASSEVGGAVGQYF
TRBJ2-1 | TRBV7-6 | CASSLEGISYNEQFF
TRBJ2-7 | TRBV19 | CASRAGQIAEQYF
TRBJ2-1 | TRBV6-5 | CASSYAAYNEQFF
TRBJ1-6 | TRBV6-1 | CASSPLEPNYNSPLHF
TRBJ1-2 | TRBV27 | CARHHRYPGGKSGYTF
TRBJ2-1 | TRBV9 | CASSVVGDPYNEQFF
TRBJ2-5 | TRBV4-1 | CASSQDNRAETQYF
TRBJ1-2 | TRBV7-6 | CASSLEADRGPSGYTF
TRBJ1-1 | TRBV27 | CASSVTGITEAFF
TRBJ2-2 | TRBV18 | CASSPRAHSNTGELFF
TRBJ2-3 | TRBV19 | CASSWAAAEIRGQYF
TRBJ1-1 | TRBV19 | CASSISVGGHTEAFF
TRBJ2-7 | TRBV27 | CASSLSGTVYEQYF
TRBJ2-7 | TRBV4-1 | CASSQGVGGNEQYF
TRBJ1-2 | TRBV12-3/TRBV12-4 | CASSPTGPGGYTF
TRBJ2-7 | TRBV6-6 | CASSYSNSLYLYEQYF